The T cell receptor (beta chain) described here comes from a study of cytomegalovirus exposure and HLA in healthy donors. Study-wide findings and caveats: The sole available immune exposure information was CMV serostatus.

The PCR made use of 60 Vbeta and 13 Jbeta primers. Sequenced by immunoSEQ multiplex PCR; TCRdb stores in-frame clones only, minus some. The table lists tens of thousands of clones, 72% of them singletons. This clone was observed a few times. Its antigen is not known. Germline values: CDR1 SNHLY, CDR2 FYNNEI. With 6 bases removed from V and 4 bases from J, the gap between germline ends came to 15 bases. The CDR3 is made up of 15 amino acids. The clonotype originates from a woman between 50 and 59 years old in good health and CMV-seropositive. The sample was PBMCs. This chain connects TRBV2 to TRBJ2-2; tentatively, D is TRBD2 (6 bases). CDR3 sequence reads: CASSGEGRGTGELFF. The CDR3 DNA reads as TGTGCCAGCAGCGGCGAGGGGCGGGGCACCGGGGAGCTGTTTTTT. The complete variable domain, with remaining parts taken from reference TRBV2 and TRBJ2-2, reads EPEVTQTPSHQVTQMGQEVILRCVPISNHLYFYWYRQILGQKVEFLVSFYNNEISEKSEIFDDQFSVERPDGSNFTLKIRSTKLEDSAMYFCASSGEGRGTGELFFGEGSRLTVL.